This paragraph reports one T cell receptor beta chain. Its antigen remains unidentified. This specimen belongs to a study of T cell repertoires in cytomegalovirus infection. For the study at large: Signatures in public TCR beta sequences pointed to both CMV infection and matching HLA type. General observations from the study: Cumulative frequency (of public TCR beta family members) identified carriers of CMV plus the relevant HLA.

This CDR3 region has 13 residues. Trimming stripped 6 bases from V and 7 bases from J, with 13 bases between. Germline assignment: CDR1 SGHTA and CDR2 FQGTGA. MiXCR, run by TCRdb on the reads, gives a single entry per CDR3 protein. The data hold fewer than 350,000 distinct CDR3 sequences, with 8% to 10% observed a single time. Sequencing was done on a sample of PBMCs. This receptor was taken from a human donor in good health (CMV status not recorded). Some clones in this sample may be carry-over from other donors' samples. J is TRBJ2-1 and V is TRBV7-3; possible D gene TRBD1, 5 bases. CDR3 residues: CASRLGVLNEQFF. In DNA, the CDR3 is TGTGCCAGCAGGTTAGGGGTCCTTAATGAGCAGTTCTTC.